Reported below is one T cell receptor (beta chain). Antigen: not known. CDR1 and CDR2 from the germline V gene are SGHRS and YFSETQ. The CDR3 is 14 amino acids. V was pared by 4 bases and J by 0 bases, with 8 bases between. The sample originates from a study of cytomegalovirus exposure and HLA in healthy donors. Study results and caveats: Later analysis identified a missense DCLRE1C variant that was linked to TCR beta V- and J-gene trimming.

60 Vbeta and 13 Jbeta primers were used in PCR. Using immunoSEQ multiplex PCR, the repertoire was profiled, and TCRdb retains in-frame clones only, with some absent. The data contain 120,000 to 150,000 clones, roughly four fifths of them seen just once; the ten biggest clones take up 8.8%. The chain is built from TRBV5-1 and TRBJ2-1; D might be TRBD2 (5 bases). The sample taken for sequencing was PBMCs. The sequence was obtained from a woman between 45 and 60 years old in good health and CMV-seropositive. In DNA, the CDR3 is TGCGCCAGCAGCCACGGGATCTCCTACAATGAGCAGTTCTTC. Its protein is CASSHGISYNEQFF.